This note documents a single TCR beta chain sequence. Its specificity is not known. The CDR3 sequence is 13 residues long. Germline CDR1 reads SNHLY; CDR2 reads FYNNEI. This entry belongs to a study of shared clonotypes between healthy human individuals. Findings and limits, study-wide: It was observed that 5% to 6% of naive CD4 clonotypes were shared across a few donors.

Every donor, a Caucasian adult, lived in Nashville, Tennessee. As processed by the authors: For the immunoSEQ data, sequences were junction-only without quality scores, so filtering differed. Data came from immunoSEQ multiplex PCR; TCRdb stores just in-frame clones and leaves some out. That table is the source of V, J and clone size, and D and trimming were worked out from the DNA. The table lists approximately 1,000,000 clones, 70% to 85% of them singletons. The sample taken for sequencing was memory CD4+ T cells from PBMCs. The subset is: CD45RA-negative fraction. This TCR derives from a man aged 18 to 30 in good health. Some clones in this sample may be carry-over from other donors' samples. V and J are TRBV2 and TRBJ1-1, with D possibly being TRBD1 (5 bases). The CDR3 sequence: CSSRQDMNTEAFF. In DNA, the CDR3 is TGTTCAAGTCGGCAGGACATGAACACTGAAGCTTTCTTT.